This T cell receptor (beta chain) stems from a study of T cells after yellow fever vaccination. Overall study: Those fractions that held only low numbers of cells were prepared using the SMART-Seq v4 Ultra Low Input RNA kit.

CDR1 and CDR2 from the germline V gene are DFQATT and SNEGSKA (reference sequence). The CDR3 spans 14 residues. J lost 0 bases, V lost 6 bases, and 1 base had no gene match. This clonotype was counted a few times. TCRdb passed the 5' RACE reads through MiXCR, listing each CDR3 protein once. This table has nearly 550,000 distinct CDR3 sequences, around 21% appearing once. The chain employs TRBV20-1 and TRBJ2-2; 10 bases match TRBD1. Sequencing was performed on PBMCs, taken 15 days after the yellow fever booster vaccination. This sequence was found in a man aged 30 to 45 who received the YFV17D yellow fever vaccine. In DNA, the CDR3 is TGCAGTGCGGACAGGGGGGCGAACACCGGGGAGCTGTTTTTT. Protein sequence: CSADRGANTGELFF.